The 7 T cell receptor beta chains presented below share a single source sample, sequenced in a study of blood T cell repertoires in COVID-19. The data were produced by immunoSEQ multiplex PCR, yet TCRdb's version contains in-frame clones alone and is incomplete. The sample holds 250,000 or so clones, less than 90% seen once. The sample was peripheral blood. These receptors were taken from a man aged 30-40 years with active or convalescent COVID-19.

CDR3 nucleotides: TGCGCCAGCAGAAAAAACCGGGACAGGGGCCGTGGCCCCTATGGCTACACCTTC. Amino acid sequence: CASRKNRDRGRGPYGYTF. The rearrangement links TRBV10-1 to TRBJ1-2; the match to TRBD1 covers 10 bases. V lost 6 bases to trimming and J lost 4 bases; unmatched junction nucleotides: 17. Germline V lookup: CDR1 WNHNN, CDR2 SYGVQD (reference sequence). The CDR3 extends over 18 amino acids.

Here the CDR3 reads CASSDRTGDNTEAFF. CDR3 DNA sequence: TGTGCCAGCAGCGACCGGACAGGGGATAACACTGAAGCTTTCTTT. V and J are TRBV7-9 and TRBJ1-1; 9 nucleotides align to TRBD1. The CDR3 extends over 15 amino acids. J lost 2 bases, V lost 5 bases, and 6 bases had no gene match. Germline values: CDR1 SEHNR, CDR2 FQNEAQ (reference sequence). Full variable domain (remainder filled in from reference TRBV7-9 and TRBJ1-1): DTGVSQNPRHKITKRGQNVTFRCDPISEHNRLYWYRQTLGQGPEFLTYFQNEAQLEKSRLLSDRFSAERPKGSFSTLEIQRTEQGDSAMYLCASSDRTGDNTEAFFGQGTRLTVV.

This sequence joins TRBV7-6 and TRBJ2-7, with a weak D call TRBD2 (5 bases). CDR1 and CDR2 (germline): SGHVS, FNYEAQ. Trimming removed 4 bases at V and 2 bases at J, with 9 bases between. This CDR3 has 13 residues. The CDR3 region is CASSSGRAYEQYF. CDR3 DNA: TGTGCCAGCAGCTCGGGAAGGGCCTACGAGCAGTACTTC.

The rearrangement links TRBV6-6 to TRBJ1-4; TRBD1 agrees at 9 bases. Germline assignment: CDR1 MNHNY and CDR2 SVGAGI (reference sequence). Trimming took 2 bases from V and 5 from J; bases not matched to a gene: 0. CDR3 length equals 14 residues. CDR3 sequence reads: CASSYGQGNEKLFF. CDR3 in DNA: TGTGCCAGCAGTTACGGACAGGGGAATGAAAAACTGTTTTTT.

V is TRBV6-1 and J is TRBJ1-1, with D possibly being TRBD1 (5 bases). V was shortened by 3 bases and J by 2 bases, with 7 bases between the two germline ends. CDR1 is MNHNS and CDR2 is SASEGT in the germline V gene. This CDR3 contains 13 residues. The CDR3: CASSETENTEAFF. The DNA of the CDR3 is TGTGCCAGCAGTGAGACAGAAAACACTGAAGCTTTCTTT.

This chain joins TRBV6-2 or TRBV6-3 and TRBJ1-5; 7 positions match TRBD1. The CDR3 length is 15 residues. Looked up from germline, CDR1 is MNHEY and CDR2 is SVGEGT. Trimming took 4 bases from V and 2 from J; bases not matched to a gene: 5. Here the CDR3 DNA reads TGTGCCAGCAGTTGGGGGGACAGTCGCAATCAGCCCCAGCATTTT. Translated, it gives CASSWGDSRNQPQHF.

This clone has only one observation. The V call is TRBV25-1, the J call TRBJ2-3; TRBD2 matches 8 bases. The CDR3 sequence is 17 residues long. V was pared by 1 base and J by 4 bases, with 10 bases of the junction left unmatched. Germline assignment: CDR1 MGHDK and CDR2 SYGVNS. The CDR3 DNA reads as TGTGCCAGCAGTGAATCTATAACTAGCGGACCAGCAGATACGCAGTATTTT. Protein product: CASSESITSGPADTQYF.